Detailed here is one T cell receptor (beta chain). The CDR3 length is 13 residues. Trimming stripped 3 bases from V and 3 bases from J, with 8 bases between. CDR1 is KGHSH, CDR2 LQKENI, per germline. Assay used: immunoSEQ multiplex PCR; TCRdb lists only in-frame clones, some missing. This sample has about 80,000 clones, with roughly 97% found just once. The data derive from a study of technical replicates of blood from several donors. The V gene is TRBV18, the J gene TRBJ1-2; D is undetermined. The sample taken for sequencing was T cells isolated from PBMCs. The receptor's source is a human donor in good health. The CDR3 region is CASSPERHYGYTF. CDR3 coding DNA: TGTGCCAGCTCACCCGAGCGGCACTATGGCTACACCTTC.